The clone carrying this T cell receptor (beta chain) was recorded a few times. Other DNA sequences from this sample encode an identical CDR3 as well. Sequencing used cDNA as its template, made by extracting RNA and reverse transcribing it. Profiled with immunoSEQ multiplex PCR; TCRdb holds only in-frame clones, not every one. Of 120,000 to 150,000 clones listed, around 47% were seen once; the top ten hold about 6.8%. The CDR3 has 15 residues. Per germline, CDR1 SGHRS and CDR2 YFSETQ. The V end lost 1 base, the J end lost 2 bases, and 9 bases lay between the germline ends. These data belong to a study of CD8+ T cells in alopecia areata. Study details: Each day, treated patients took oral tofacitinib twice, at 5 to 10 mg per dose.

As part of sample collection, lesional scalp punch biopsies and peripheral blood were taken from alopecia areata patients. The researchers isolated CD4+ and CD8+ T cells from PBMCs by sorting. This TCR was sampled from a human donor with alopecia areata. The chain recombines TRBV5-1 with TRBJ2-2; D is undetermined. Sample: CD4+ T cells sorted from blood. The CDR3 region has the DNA TGCGCCAGCAGCTTGCTTACTGGAAACACCGGGGAGCTGTTTTTT. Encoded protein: CASSLLTGNTGELFF.